The 21 T cell receptor beta chains listed next were all sequenced from one sample in a study of cytomegalovirus exposure and HLA in healthy donors. The PCR ran on 60 Vbeta and 13 Jbeta primers. The repertoire was sequenced with immunoSEQ multiplex PCR; TCRdb's copy has only in-frame clones and lacks some. The profile shows tens of thousands of clones, more than 80% of them singletons. The specimen sequenced was PBMCs. The receptors originated from a middle-aged woman in good health and CMV-seronegative.

The chain has TRBV4-2 and TRBJ2-3; 9 positions match TRBD2. The CDR3 has 16 amino acids. Germline V gene sequence: CDR1 LGHNA, CDR2 YNFKEQ. With V trimmed by 7 bases and J by 2 bases, 10 bases remained unmatched. This CDR3 reads CASNTRAGGVTDTQYF. DNA of the CDR3: TGTGCCAGCAATACCCGGGCGGGGGGGGTCACAGATACGCAGTATTTT.

CDR3 sequence (DNA): TGTGCCAGCAGCCGTACGGGGAACACCGGGGAGCTGTTTTTT. Translated, it gives CASSRTGNTGELFF. This chain connects TRBV9 to TRBJ2-2; D is unresolved. CDR1 SGDLS and CDR2 YYNGEE come from the germline V gene. This CDR3 is 14 amino acids long. V was trimmed by 4 bases and J by 1 base, leaving 8 bases between them.

This clone showed up just once. The chain carries TRBV7-8 and TRBJ2-6; 7 nucleotides match TRBD2. Germline trimming cut 1 base from V and 0 bases from J; bases unmatched to any gene: 9. The CDR3 covers 19 residues. Germline CDR1 and CDR2: SGHVS and FQNEAQ. As DNA, the CDR3 is TGTGCCAGCAGCTTAGGTCCGGGGCGGGGGAGCTCTGGGGCCAACGTCCTGACTTTC. Its translation: CASSLGPGRGSSGANVLTF.

The gene calls are TRBV6-1 and TRBJ2-3, with 8 bases fitting TRBD1. The CDR3 extends over 16 amino acids. CDR1 and CDR2 from the germline V gene are MNHNS and SASEGT. V shed 4 bases, J shed 1 base, and the junction held 7 bases outside the gene matches. The CDR3 loop reads CASSADRGRGTDTQYF. The DNA of the CDR3 is TGTGCCAGCAGTGCAGACAGGGGTCGGGGCACAGATACGCAGTATTTT.

A few counts support this clone. The chain couples TRBV5-1 to TRBJ1-2; 10 bases fit TRBD1. The germline V gene has CDR1 SGHRS and CDR2 YFSETQ. V was clipped by 2 bases and J by 7 bases; unmatched bases: 2. This CDR3 is built from 13 residues. DNA of the CDR3: TGCGCCAGCAGCTTAGGGACAGGGGTTGGCTACACCTTC. This codes for CASSLGTGVGYTF.

CDR3 in amino acids: CASTKWDRNTEAFF. In DNA, the CDR3 is TGTGCCAGTACCAAGTGGGACAGGAACACTGAAGCTTTCTTT. V and J are TRBV19 and TRBJ1-1; 7 bases match TRBD1. The CDR3 consists of 14 residues. Germline lookup yields CDR1 LNHDA and CDR2 SQIVND (reference sequence). The J segment lost 1 base and the V segment lost 7 bases, leaving 6 bases of the junction unmatched.

This CDR3 reads CSASGTGSFF. CDR3 nucleotides: TGCAGTGCCTCCGGGACAGGAAGTTTCTTT. This chain connects TRBV20-1 to TRBJ1-1, with 8 bases identical to TRBD1. The CDR3 has 10 amino acids. The junction had 7 bases not matched to a gene; V was cut back by 6 bases and J by 13 bases. CDR1 and CDR2 (germline): DFQATT, SNEGSKA (reference sequence).

This clone has only a few counts. This chain joins TRBV5-1 and TRBJ2-3; maybe TRBD2 (5 bases). Deletions cut 4 bases from V and 6 bases from J, with 9 bases between. Germline CDR1 is SGHRS and CDR2 is YFSETQ. The CDR3 consists of 12 residues. CDR3 protein: CASSEGRDTQYF. The CDR3 DNA reads as TGCGCCAGCAGCGAGGGTAGGGATACGCAGTATTTT.

This clone was seen only once. V and J are TRBV10-2 and TRBJ1-1, with 7 nucleotides matching TRBD1. V lost 8 bases, J lost 1 base, and 7 bases stayed unmatched. CDR3 length: 14 residues. The germline CDR1 and CDR2 sequences are WSHSY and SAAADI. The CDR3 sequence: CASRSQGRNTEAFF. CDR3 bases: TGCGCCAGCCGATCACAGGGGAGGAACACTGAAGCTTTCTTT.

This chain joins TRBV7-9 and TRBJ2-5; TRBD1 aligns across 7 bases. The V segment lost 6 bases and the J segment 1 base; nucleotides outside the gene matches: 5. The CDR3 is made up of 14 amino acids. Germline assignment: CDR1 SEHNR and CDR2 FQNEAQ (reference sequence). The CDR3 region has the DNA TGTGCCAGCAGGGACCGACAGGGCCAAGAGACCCAGTACTTC. It yields the protein CASRDRQGQETQYF.

The chain employs TRBV29-1 and TRBJ2-5; 15 bases align to TRBD2. The CDR3 contains 14 residues. V was clipped by 7 bases and J by 5 bases; unmatched bases: 5. The germline CDR1 and CDR2 sequences are SQVTM and ANQGSEA. CDR3 region: CSAAGTSGGETQYF. The DNA for the CDR3 is TGCAGCGCCGCCGGGACTAGCGGGGGGGAGACCCAGTACTTC. Full variable domain (missing parts from reference TRBV29-1 and TRBJ2-5): SAVISQKPSRDICQRGTSLTIQCQVDSQVTMMFWYRQQPGQSLTLIATANQGSEATYESGFVIDKFPISRPNLTFSTLTVSNMSPEDSSIYLCSAAGTSGGETQYFGPGTRLLVL.

The rearrangement links TRBV5-6 to TRBJ2-7; tentatively, D is TRBD2 (5 bases). CDR1 SGHDT and CDR2 YYEEEE come from the germline V gene. This CDR3 has 13 residues. With 7 bases removed from V and 6 bases from J, the gap between germline ends came to 17 bases. The CDR3 DNA sequence: TGTGCCAGCTGCAGCGGATCCGGTGGCGAGCAGTACGTC. Translation: CASCSGSGGEQYV.

This chain links TRBV19 with TRBJ1-1, with 7 bases that match TRBD1. Losses at the gene ends were 5 bases for V and 8 bases for J; bases not matched to a gene: 11. The CDR3 spans 14 residues. Germline V gene lookup returns CDR1 LNHDA and CDR2 SQIVND (reference sequence). CDR3 bases: TGTGCCAGTAGTCCCAGGGACAGCCATAGGGAAGCTTTCTTT. It specifies CASSPRDSHREAFF.

This clone has more than one count but fewer than ten. V and J are TRBV10-3 and TRBJ2-1; a weak D match, TRBD2 (5 bases). Germline V CDR1 and CDR2: ENHRY, SYGVKD. V lost 0 bases and J 0 bases, leaving 9 bases between the germline ends. The CDR3 runs 16 residues. CDR3 region: CAISESRLSSYNEQFF. The CDR3 nucleotides read TGTGCCATCAGTGAGTCGCGACTAAGCTCCTACAATGAGCAGTTCTTC.

This sequence joins TRBV11-2 and TRBJ2-1; D gene unclear. The CDR3 sequence is 16 residues long. V gave up 5 bases and J gave up 2 bases, with 16 bases separating them. Germline CDR1 and CDR2: SGHAT and FQNNGV. As DNA, the CDR3 is TGTGCCAGCAGCCCCCTTCGTGGGCCCGCCTACAATGAGCAGTTCTTC. Translation gives CASSPLRGPAYNEQFF.

The chain recombines TRBV6-5 with TRBJ2-7; TRBD2 matches at 10 bases. This CDR3 contains 16 residues. Germline CDR1 and CDR2: MNHEY and SVGAGI. The CDR3 loop is CASSYSGTSAAYEQYV. CDR3 nucleotide sequence: TGTGCCAGCAGTTACTCGGGGACTAGCGCTGCCTATGAGCAGTACGTC.

The chain recombines TRBV28 with TRBJ1-5; D gene uncertain. This CDR3 is built from 12 residues. V shed 5 bases and J shed 6 bases, with 8 bases lying between them. Germline values: CDR1 MDHEN, CDR2 SYDVKM. The CDR3 protein is CASSLPGQPQHF. CDR3 DNA: TGTGCCAGCAGTCTCCCGGGTCAGCCCCAGCATTTT.

The J gene is TRBJ2-1, the V gene TRBV19; a weak D match, TRBD1 (6 bases). Germline assignment: CDR1 LNHDA and CDR2 SQIVND (reference sequence). The CDR3 length is 13 residues. V lost 5 bases and J 4 bases, leaving 9 bases between the germline ends. CDR3 DNA: TGTGCCAGTAGTCGGGACAATTACAATGAGCAGTTCTTC. Its translation is CASSRDNYNEQFF.

This chain connects TRBV4-2 to TRBJ2-7; the D gene is possibly TRBD2 (7 bases). The CDR3 runs to 15 residues. Germline assignment: CDR1 LGHNA and CDR2 YNFKEQ. V gave up 5 bases and J gave up 3 bases, with 17 bases separating them. The CDR3 DNA follows: TGTGCCAGCAGCGTTACGGGGGGCCCCTACTACGAGCAGTACTTC. Its translation is CASSVTGGPYYEQYF.

The table lists this clone with a few counts. This chain uses TRBV9 with TRBJ2-1, with D perhaps matching TRBD1 (5 bases). V dropped 1 base and J dropped 4 bases, with 12 bases sitting between them. Germline V gene sequence: CDR1 SGDLS, CDR2 YYNGEE. The CDR3 runs to 15 residues. Here the CDR3 DNA reads TGTGCCAGCAGCGTACAAGGGGTTGAATACAATGAGCAGTTCTTC. Encoded protein: CASSVQGVEYNEQFF.

The J gene is TRBJ2-3, the V gene TRBV13; 13 positions match TRBD2. Germline V gene sequence: CDR1 PRHDT, CDR2 FYEKMQ (reference sequence). J gave up 6 bases and V 2 bases, and 8 bases lay outside the gene matches. CDR3 length equals 17 residues. CDR3 bases: TGTGCCAGCAGCTTAAGACTAGCGGGGGGCTCGCTGGATACGCAGTATTTT. The encoded protein is CASSLRLAGGSLDTQYF. Full variable domain (missing parts from reference TRBV13 and TRBJ2-3): AAGVIQSPRHLIKEKRETATLKCYPIPRHDTVYWYQQGPGQDPQFLISFYEKMQSDKGSIPDRFSAQQFSDYHSELNMSSLELGDSALYFCASSLRLAGGSLDTQYFGPGTRLTVL.